The entry below describes one T cell receptor (beta chain). Its antigen is not known. This entry is derived from a study of CD8+ T cells in alopecia areata. Study-level findings and limits: The study found TCR sharing across patients less clear than in mice, possibly for HLA reasons.

Punch biopsies of lesional scalp, plus peripheral blood, were taken from alopecia areata patients. The CDR3 totals 14 residues. Unmatched junction bases numbered 8, after V lost 4 bases and J lost 6 bases. The germline CDR1 and CDR2 sequences are MNHNS and SASEGT. TCR sequencing used cDNA made by reverse transcription of extracted RNA. Assay used: immunoSEQ multiplex PCR; TCRdb lists only in-frame clones, some missing. Among roughly 20,000 clones, around 62% were seen once, and the ten largest hold around 5.6%. Sequencing was performed on skin, taken at week 0. This receptor was taken from a human donor with alopecia areata. This chain joins TRBV6-1 and TRBJ1-1; 7 bases align to TRBD1. The CDR3 reads CASSAIHRGPEAFF. Written as DNA, the CDR3 is TGTGCCAGCAGTGCAATCCACAGGGGCCCTGAAGCTTTCTTT.